The rows below give T cell receptor beta chains drawn from one sample of a study of blood T cell repertoires in COVID-19. The repertoire was sequenced with immunoSEQ multiplex PCR; TCRdb's copy has only in-frame clones and lacks some. The sample yields 200,000 to 300,000 clones, around 87% seen once. Sample: peripheral blood. These receptors were obtained from a woman aged 45-60 years with acute or convalescent COVID-19. Each CDR3 is given with its conserved first and last residue. Each record gives: clone size, V gene, CDR3 protein. The size entry is marked missing in some rows and otherwise reads once, few, many or a size class.

>-|TRBV9
CASSVTLAGDPEQFF
>-|TRBV28
CASTWDRVNTEAFF
>once|TRBV24-1
CATSVLAGNGDTQYF
>-|TRBV13
CASSPLQGGWTEAFF
>once|TRBV29-1
CSVLESGADGYTF
>-|TRBV6-4
CASSDLSTDTQYF
>-|TRBV4-2
CASSRREGEEKLFF
>few|TRBV27
CASSLGRGTKNIQYF
>few|TRBV7-3
CASSLSAGGYNEQFF
>few|TRBV5-1
CASSLEGKGQPQHF
>-|TRBV4-1
CASSQGSSGAFDEQFF
>-|TRBV2
CAITGGTNEKLFF
>once|TRBV2
CASSDGRGSYEQYF
>-|TRBV7-9
CASSPGLGGDTGELFF
>-|TRBV7-9
CASSSRVFTGELFF
>-|TRBV5-5
CASSLGLAGAQETQYF
>few|TRBV6-1
CASSETGRGYGYTF
>-|TRBV4-1
CASSQDYYSGRKADTQYF
>-|TRBV18
CASSSAPLDSPSGNTIYF
>-|TRBV12-3/TRBV12-4
CASSLRGQETQYF
>once|TRBV5-1
CASSLDPPGTSTDTQYF
>-|TRBV28
CASSLYGDRGYGYTF
>-|TRBV5-1
CASSGGTSGSDEQYF
>-|TRBV28
CASSLRGEAFF
>-|TRBV10-2
CASLLAGVAGELFF
>-|TRBV3-1/TRBV3-2
CASSQDWTGLAGWTTQYF
>-|TRBV28
CASSRQGAVGYTF
>-|TRBV18
CASSPQTAPNSPLHF
>-|TRBV27
CASSPRTRDEKLFF
>-|TRBV6-6
CASSSVAGGYEQYF
>-|TRBV7-8
CASSFRGPQETQYF
>-|TRBV6-5
CASSFRTAGYGYTF
>-|TRBV6-1
CASSEALGHIYGYTF
>-|TRBV11-3
CASSLEGADTQYF
>-|TRBV10-3
CATRQEDQPQHF